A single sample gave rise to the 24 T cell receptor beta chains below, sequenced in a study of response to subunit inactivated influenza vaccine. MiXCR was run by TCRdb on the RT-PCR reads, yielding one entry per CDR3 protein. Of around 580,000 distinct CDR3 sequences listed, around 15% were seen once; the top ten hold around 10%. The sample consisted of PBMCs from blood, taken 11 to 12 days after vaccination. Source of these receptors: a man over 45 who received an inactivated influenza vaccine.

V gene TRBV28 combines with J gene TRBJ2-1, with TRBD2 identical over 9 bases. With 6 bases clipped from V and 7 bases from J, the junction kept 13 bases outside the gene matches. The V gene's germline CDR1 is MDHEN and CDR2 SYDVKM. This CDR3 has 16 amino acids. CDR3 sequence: CASSRSRSGGRNEQFF. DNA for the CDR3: TGTGCCAGCAGCAGAAGCCGTAGCGGGGGTAGGAATGAGCAGTTCTTC. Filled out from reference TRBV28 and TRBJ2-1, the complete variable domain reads DVKVTQSSRYLVKRTGEKVFLECVQDMDHENMFWYRQDPGLGLRLIYFSYDVKMKEKGDIPEGYSVSREKKERFSLILESASTNQTSMYLCASSRSRSGGRNEQFFGPGTRLTVL.

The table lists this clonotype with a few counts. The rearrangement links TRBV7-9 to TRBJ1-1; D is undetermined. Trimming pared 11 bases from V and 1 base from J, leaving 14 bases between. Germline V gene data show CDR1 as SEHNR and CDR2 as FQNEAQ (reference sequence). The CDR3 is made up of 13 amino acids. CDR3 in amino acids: CASLAVENTEAFF. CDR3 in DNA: TGTGCCTCTCTCGCGGTTGAGAACACTGAAGCTTTCTTT.

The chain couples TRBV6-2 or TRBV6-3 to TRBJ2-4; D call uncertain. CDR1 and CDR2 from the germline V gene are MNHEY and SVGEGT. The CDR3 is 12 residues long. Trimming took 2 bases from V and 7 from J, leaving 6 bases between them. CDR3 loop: CASSYDGNIQYF. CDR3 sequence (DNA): TGTGCCAGCAGTTACGACGGGAACATTCAGTACTTC.

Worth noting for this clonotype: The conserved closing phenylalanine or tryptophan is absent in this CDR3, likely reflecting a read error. CDR3 residues: CASSSGGVEGTEAFL. Here the CDR3 DNA reads TGTGCCAGCAGCTCGGGAGGGGTGGAGGGCACTGAAGCTTTCCTT. This chain joins TRBV5-5 and TRBJ1-1; D may be TRBD1 (5 bases). The ends were cut back, 3 bases at V and 4 bases at J, with 16 bases in the middle. This CDR3 spans 15 amino acids. Looked up from germline, CDR1 is SGHKS and CDR2 is YYEKEE (reference sequence).

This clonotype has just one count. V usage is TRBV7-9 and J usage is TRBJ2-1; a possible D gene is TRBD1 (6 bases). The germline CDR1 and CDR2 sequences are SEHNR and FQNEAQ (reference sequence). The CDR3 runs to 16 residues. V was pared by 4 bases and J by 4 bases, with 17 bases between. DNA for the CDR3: TGTGCCAGCAGCTCCCCCCGACAGGAGTTGTACAATGAGCAGTTCTTC. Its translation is CASSSPRQELYNEQFF. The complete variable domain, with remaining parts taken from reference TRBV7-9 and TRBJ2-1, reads DTGVSQNPRHKITKRGQNVTFRCDPISEHNRLYWYRQTLGQGPEFLTYFQNEAQLEKSRLLSDRFSAERPKGSFSTLEIQRTEQGDSAMYLCASSSPRQELYNEQFFGPGTRLTVL.

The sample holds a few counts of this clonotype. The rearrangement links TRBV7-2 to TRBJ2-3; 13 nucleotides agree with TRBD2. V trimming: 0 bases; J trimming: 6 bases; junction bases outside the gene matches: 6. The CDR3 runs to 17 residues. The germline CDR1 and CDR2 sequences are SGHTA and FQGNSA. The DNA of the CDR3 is TGTGCCAGCAGCTTAGCCGTAGGACTAGCGGGAGTGGATACGCAGTATTTT. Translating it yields CASSLAVGLAGVDTQYF.

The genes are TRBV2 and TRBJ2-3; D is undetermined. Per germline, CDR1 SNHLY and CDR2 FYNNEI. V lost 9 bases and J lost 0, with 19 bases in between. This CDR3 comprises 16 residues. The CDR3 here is CASSKRLFTSTDTQYF. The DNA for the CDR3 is TGTGCCAGTTCAAAACGGCTATTCACTAGCACAGATACGCAGTATTTT.

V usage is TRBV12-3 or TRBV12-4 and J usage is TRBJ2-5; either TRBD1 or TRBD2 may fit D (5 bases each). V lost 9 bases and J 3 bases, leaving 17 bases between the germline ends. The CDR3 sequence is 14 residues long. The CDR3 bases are TGTGCCAGTAGACCCAGGGACCCCAAAGAGACCCAGTACTTC. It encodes CASRPRDPKETQYF.

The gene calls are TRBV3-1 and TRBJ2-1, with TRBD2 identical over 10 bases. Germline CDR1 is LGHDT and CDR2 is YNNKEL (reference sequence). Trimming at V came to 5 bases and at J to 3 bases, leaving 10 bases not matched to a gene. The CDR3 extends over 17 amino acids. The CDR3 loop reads CASSKGVSGGIYNEQFF. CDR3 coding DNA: TGTGCCAGCAGCAAGGGAGTTAGCGGGGGGATCTACAATGAGCAGTTCTTC.

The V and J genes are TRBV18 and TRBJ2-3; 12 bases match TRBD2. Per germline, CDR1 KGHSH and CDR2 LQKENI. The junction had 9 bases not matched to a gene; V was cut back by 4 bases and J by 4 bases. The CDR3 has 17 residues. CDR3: CASSLTLLAGGADTQYF. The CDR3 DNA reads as TGTGCCAGCTCACTGACCCTACTAGCGGGAGGTGCAGATACGCAGTATTTT.

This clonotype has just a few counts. The CDR3 is CATSRQASYEQYF. CDR3 DNA: TGTGCCACCTCTCGGCAAGCTAGCTACGAGCAGTACTTC. V and J are TRBV27 and TRBJ2-7; D gene ambiguous. V was shortened by 10 bases and J by 3 bases, with 16 bases between the two germline ends. Germline V CDR1 and CDR2: MNHEY, SMNVEV (reference sequence). This CDR3 comprises 13 residues.

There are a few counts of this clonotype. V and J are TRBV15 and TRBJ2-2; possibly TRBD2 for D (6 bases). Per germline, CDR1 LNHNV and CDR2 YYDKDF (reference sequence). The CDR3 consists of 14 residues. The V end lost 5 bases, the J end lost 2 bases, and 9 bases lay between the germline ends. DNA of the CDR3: TGTGCCACCAGCGGGGGGAACAACACCGGGGAGCTGTTTTTT. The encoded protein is CATSGGNNTGELFF.

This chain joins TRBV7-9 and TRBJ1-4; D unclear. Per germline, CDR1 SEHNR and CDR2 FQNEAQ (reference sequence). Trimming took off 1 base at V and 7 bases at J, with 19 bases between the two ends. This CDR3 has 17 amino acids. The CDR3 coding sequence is TGTGCCAGCAGCTTAGGTTCAGGAATTCGTTGGGGTGAAAAACTGTTTTTT. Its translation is CASSLGSGIRWGEKLFF.

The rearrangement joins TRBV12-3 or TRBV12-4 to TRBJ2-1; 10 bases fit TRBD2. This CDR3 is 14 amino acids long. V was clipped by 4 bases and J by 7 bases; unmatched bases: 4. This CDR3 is CASSSGTSENEQFF. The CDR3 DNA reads TGTGCCAGCAGTTCCGGGACTAGCGAGAATGAGCAGTTCTTC.

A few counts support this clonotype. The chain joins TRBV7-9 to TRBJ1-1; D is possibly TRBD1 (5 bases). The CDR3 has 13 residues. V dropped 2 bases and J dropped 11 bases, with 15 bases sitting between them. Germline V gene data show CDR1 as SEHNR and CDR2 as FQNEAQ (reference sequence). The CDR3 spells CASSLSRTEGAFF. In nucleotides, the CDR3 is TGTGCCAGCAGCTTATCAAGGACGGAGGGGGCTTTCTTT. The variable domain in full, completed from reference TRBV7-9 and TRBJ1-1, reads DTGVSQNPRHKITKRGQNVTFRCDPISEHNRLYWYRQTLGQGPEFLTYFQNEAQLEKSRLLSDRFSAERPKGSFSTLEIQRTEQGDSAMYLCASSLSRTEGAFFGQGTRLTVV.

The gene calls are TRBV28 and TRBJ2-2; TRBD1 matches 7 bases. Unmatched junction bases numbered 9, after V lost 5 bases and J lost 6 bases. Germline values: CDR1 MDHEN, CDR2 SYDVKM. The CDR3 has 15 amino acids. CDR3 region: CASSLNRGFAGELFF. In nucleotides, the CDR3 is TGTGCCAGCAGTCTAAACAGGGGATTTGCCGGGGAGCTGTTTTTT.

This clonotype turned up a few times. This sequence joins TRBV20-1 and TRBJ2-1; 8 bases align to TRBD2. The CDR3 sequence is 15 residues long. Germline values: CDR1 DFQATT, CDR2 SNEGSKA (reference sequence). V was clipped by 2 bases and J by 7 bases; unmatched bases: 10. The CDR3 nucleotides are TGCAGTGCTAGAAGGGCGGGAGGCCACGGTAATGAGCAGTTCTTC. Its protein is CSARRAGGHGNEQFF.

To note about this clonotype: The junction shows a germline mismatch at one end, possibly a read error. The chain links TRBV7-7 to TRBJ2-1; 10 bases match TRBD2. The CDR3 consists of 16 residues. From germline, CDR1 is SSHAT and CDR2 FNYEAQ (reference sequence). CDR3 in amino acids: CASSPTSGGATNEQFF. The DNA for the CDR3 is TGTGCTAGCAGCCCGACAAGCGGGGGGGCGACCAATGAGCAGTTCTTC.

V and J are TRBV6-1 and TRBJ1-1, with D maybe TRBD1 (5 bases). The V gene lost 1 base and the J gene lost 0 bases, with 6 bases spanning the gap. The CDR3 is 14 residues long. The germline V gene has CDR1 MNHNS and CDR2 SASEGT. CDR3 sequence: CASSEGGLNTEAFF. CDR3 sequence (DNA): TGTGCCAGCAGTGAAGGGGGACTGAACACTGAAGCTTTCTTT.

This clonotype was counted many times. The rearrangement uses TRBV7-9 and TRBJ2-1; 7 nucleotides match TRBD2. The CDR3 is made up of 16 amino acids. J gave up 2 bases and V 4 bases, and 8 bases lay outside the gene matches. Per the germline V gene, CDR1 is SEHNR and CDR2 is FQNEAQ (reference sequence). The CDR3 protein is CASSSLRLATYNEQFF. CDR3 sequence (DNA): TGTGCCAGCAGCTCCCTTAGACTAGCCACCTACAATGAGCAGTTCTTC.

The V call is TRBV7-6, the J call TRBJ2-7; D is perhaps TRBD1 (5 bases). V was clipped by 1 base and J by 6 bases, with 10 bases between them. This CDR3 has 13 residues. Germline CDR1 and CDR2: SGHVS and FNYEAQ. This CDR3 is CASSLGEDSEQYF. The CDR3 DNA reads TGTGCCAGCAGCTTAGGGGAAGACAGCGAGCAGTACTTC.

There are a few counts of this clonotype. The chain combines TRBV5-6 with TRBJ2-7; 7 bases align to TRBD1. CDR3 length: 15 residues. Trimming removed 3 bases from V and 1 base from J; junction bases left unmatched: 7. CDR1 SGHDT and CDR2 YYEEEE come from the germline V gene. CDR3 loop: CASSYYDRESYEQYF. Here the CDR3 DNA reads TGTGCCAGCAGCTACTACGACAGGGAATCCTACGAGCAGTACTTC.

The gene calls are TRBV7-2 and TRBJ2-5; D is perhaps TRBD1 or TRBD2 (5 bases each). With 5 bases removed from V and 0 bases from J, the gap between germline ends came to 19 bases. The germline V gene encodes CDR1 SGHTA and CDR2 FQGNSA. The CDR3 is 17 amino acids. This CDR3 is CASSPPRGRPYQETQYF. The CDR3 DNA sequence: TGTGCCAGCAGCCCACCCCGGGGCAGACCGTACCAAGAGACCCAGTACTTC.

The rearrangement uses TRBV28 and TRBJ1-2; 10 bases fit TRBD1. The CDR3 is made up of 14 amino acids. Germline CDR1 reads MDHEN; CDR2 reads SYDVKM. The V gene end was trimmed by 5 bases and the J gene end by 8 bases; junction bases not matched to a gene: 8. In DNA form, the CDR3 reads TGTGCCAGCAGTACTACCGGGACAGGGGAAGGCTACACCTTC. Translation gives CASSTTGTGEGYTF.